The entry that follows covers one T cell receptor beta chain sequence. The antigen it recognizes is unknown. Per-base quality was not reported, and no clone a single base away is much larger than it. The sample is drawn from a study of blood T cell repertoires in COVID-19 (dated by TCRdb to the early 2020s). Study-wide context: Collaborator samples came from the United States, Italy and Spain and covered acute and convalescent phases of COVID-19. The prospective study material was composed of cDNA or gDNA derived from T cells, B-cell-depleted T cells, or PBMCs. The dataset comprised deeply sampled blood TCRbeta repertoires from subjects exposed to, actively infected with, or recovered from COVID-19. A freely available public database, intended as a resource for researchers studying the immune response to SARS-CoV-2, is where the repertoires were released. The samples were drawn from the first 160 participants of the ongoing ImmuneRACE study and from 1,254 subjects provided by 6 global collaborators. Sample metadata almost always included a de-identified subject ID, COVID-19 status, age in years and sex. Where available, HLA class I and class II types were taken from metadata supplied by the sample provider and were not determined by assay-based typing.

TCRbeta CDR3 regions were amplified from genomic DNA using the immunoSEQ Assay, a bias-controlled multiplex PCR. Under the source paper's analysis protocol: Nucleated cell counts per sample were estimated from amplification of reference gene primers within the assay. To quantify the absolute abundance of each unique TCRbeta CDR3 rearrangement, sequence reads were collapsed and filtered. Productive Simpson clonality was computed per sample as the square root of Simpson's diversity index over productive rearrangements. TCRdb limited this immuneACCESS table to in-frame rearrangements with V and J called. A share of clones is missing; checked studies link under half to unresolved V genes, and the rest is unexplained. V and J calls plus clone size are reproduced from that table; the DNA served to infer D and trimming. This sample lists more than 95,000 clones; approximately 84% were detected once. Of the sample, roughly 7% is held by the ten largest clones.

The collaborating institutions used their own protocols to collect whole blood in K2EDTA tubes. For TCRbeta analysis, collaborator samples were shipped as frozen whole blood, as isolated PBMCs, or as DNA extracted from either sample type. Overall study results and their limits: The quantity of clinical and demographic metadata differed by source and by participant and was supplied without curation.

The germline V gene (reference sequence) sets CDR1 to SEHNR and CDR2 to FQNEAQ. The CDR3 goes from the cysteine to the phenylalanine over 14 residues. Only the CDR3 DNA stays, 42 bases, in frame from base 1. V and J are truncated by 2 bases and 6 bases respectively, leaving an intervening sequence of 11 bases. The clonotype originates from a man in his 70s with active or convalescent COVID-19. The sequenced material came from peripheral blood. Recombination joined TRBV7-9 with TRBJ2-1; the D gene is unclear. In nucleotide form, the sequence is TGTGCCAGCAGCTTATCCCCCTCCCTCAATGAGCAGTTCTTC. It encodes CASSLSPSLNEQFF. This CDR3, with the reference TRBV7-9 and TRBJ2-1 proteins standing in past its ends, gives the full variable domain DTGVSQNPRHKITKRGQNVTFRCDPISEHNRLYWYRQTLGQGPEFLTYFQNEAQLEKSRLLSDRFSAERPKGSFSTLEIQRTEQGDSAMYLCASSLSPSLNEQFFGPGTRLTVL.